This T cell receptor (beta chain) is from a study of T-cell reconstitution after alpha-beta-depleted transplantation in children. TCRbeta library construction was performed incorporating unique molecular identifiers. Using its own MiXCR run on the PCR reads, TCRdb lists one record per CDR3 protein. This table holds fewer than 550,000 distinct CDR3 sequences, roughly a tenth found once. This clonotype occurred a few times. The antigen is not known. Whole-study findings and limits: Surviving recipient T cells and thymic progenitors produced the high day-60 TCRbeta diversity seen in some patients.

This material consisted of PBMCs, taken before TCRalphabeta/CD19-depleted stem cell transplant. The TCR was taken from a child aged 2 to 10 with inherited bone marrow failure, due to receive a stem cell transplant.

The CDR3 coding sequence is TGCAGCGTCGGCGACACCGGGGAGCTGTTTTTT. As protein: CSVGDTGELFF. The V call is TRBV29-1, the J call TRBJ2-2; no reliable D call. CDR3 length equals 11 residues. The ends were cut back, 6 bases at V and 3 bases at J, with 5 bases in the middle. The germline CDR1 and CDR2 sequences are SQVTM and ANQGSEA.